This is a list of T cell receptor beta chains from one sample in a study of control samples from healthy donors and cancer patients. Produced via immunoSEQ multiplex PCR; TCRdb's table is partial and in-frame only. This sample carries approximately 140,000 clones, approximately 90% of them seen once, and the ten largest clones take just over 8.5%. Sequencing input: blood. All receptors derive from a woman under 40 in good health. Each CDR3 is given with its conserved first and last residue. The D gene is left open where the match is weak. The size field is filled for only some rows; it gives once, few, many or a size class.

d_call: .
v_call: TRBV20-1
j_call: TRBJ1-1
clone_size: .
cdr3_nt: TGCAGTGCGAGTAGACGGCTGAACACTGAAGCTTTCTTT
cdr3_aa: CSASRRLNTEAFF

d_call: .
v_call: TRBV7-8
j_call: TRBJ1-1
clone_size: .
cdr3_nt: TGTGCCAGCAGCTTTGGACCTAACACTGAAGCTTTCTTT
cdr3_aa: CASSFGPNTEAFF

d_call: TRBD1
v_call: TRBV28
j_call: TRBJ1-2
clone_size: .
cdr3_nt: TGTGCCAGCAGTCCCAGGGGGACGGACTATGGCTACACCTTC
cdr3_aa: CASSPRGTDYGYTF

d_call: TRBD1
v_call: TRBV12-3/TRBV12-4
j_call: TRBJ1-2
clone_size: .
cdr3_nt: TGTGCCACTTCGACAGGGAACTATGGTTACACCTTC
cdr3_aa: CATSTGNYGYTF

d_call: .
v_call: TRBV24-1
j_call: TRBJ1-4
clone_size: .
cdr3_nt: TGTGCCACCAGTGATCCAAGGAGGTTCGATGAAAAACTGTTTTTT
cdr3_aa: CATSDPRRFDEKLFF

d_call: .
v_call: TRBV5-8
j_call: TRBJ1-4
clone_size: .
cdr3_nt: TGTGCCAGCAGCTTCCGGGGCGGCTCGGGGGAAAAACTGTTTTTT
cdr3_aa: CASSFRGGSGEKLFF

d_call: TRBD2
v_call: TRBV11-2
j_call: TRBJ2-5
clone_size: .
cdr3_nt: TGTGCCAGCAGCTTAGAAGCGGGATTGAGGAAGACCCAGTACTTC
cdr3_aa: CASSLEAGLRKTQYF

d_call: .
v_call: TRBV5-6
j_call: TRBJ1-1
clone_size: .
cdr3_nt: TGTGCCAGCAGCTTGGAGGGGCTTGCTTTCTTT
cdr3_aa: CASSLEGLAFF

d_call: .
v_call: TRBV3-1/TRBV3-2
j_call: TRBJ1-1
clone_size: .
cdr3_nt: TGTGCCAGCAGCCAAGATCAGTTAGAAGCTTTCTTT
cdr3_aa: CASSQDQLEAFF

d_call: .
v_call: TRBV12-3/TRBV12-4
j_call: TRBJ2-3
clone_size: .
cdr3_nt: TGTGCCAGCAGTTTATGGGCAACAGATACGCAGTATTTT
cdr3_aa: CASSLWATDTQYF

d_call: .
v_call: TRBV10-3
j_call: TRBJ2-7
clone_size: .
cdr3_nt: TGTGCCATCAGTCGGACGGACAACTCCTACGAGCAGTACTTC
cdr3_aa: CAISRTDNSYEQYF

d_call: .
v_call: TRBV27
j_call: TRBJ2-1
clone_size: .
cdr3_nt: TGTGCCAGCAGAGTGTTGACAGCAGACAATGAGCAGTTCTTC
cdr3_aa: CASRVLTADNEQFF

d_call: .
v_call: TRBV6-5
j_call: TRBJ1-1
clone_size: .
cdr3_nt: TGTGCCAGCAGTTTAGCCAGGGGAGGTACTGAAGCTTTCTTT
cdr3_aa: CASSLARGGTEAFF

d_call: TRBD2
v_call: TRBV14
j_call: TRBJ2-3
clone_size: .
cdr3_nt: TGTGCCAGCAGTCTAGCGGGAGTGGGGGATACGCAGTATTTT
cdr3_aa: CASSLAGVGDTQYF

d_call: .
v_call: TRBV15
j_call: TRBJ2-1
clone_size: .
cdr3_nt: TGTGCCACCAGCAGAGATTTGCCTAGCGATGAGCAGTTCTTC
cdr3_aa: CATSRDLPSDEQFF

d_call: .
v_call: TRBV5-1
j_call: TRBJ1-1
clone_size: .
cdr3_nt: TGCGCCAGCAGCTTGGCCCCACTTACCACGGGCTCCTCGAACACTGAAGCTTTCTTT
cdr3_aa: CASSLAPLTTGSSNTEAFF

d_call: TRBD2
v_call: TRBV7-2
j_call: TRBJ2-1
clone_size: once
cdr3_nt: TGTGCCAGCAGCTTAGCAGTCGGGACTAGCGGGCGCAATGAGCAGTTCTTC
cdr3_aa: CASSLAVGTSGRNEQFF

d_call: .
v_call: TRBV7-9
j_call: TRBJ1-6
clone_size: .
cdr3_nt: TGTGCCAGCAGCCTGGGGTGGGGGCCGAATTCACCCCTCCACTTT
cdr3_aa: CASSLGWGPNSPLHF

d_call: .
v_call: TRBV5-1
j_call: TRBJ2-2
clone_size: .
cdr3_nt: TGCGCCAGCAGCTTGGCTAGCCTGGGCACCGGGGAGCTGTTTTTT
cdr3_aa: CASSLASLGTGELFF

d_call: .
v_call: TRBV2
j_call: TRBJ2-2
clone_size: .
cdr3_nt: TGTGCCAGCAGTGAAAGAGGGGGGCGGGGAGCCGGGGAGCTGTTTTTT
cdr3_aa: CASSERGGRGAGELFF

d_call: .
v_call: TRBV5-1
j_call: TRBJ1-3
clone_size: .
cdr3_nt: TGCGCCAGCAGCTACGGCAGCTCTGGAAACACCATATATTTT
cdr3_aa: CASSYGSSGNTIYF

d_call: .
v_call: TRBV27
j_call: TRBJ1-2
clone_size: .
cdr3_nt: TGTGCCAGCAGTTTACGATTCCTCCAGGCTAACTATGGCTACACCTTC
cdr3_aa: CASSLRFLQANYGYTF

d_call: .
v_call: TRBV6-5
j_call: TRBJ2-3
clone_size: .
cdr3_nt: TGTGCCAGCAGTCCAGGGGAGGATACGCAGTATTTT
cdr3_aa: CASSPGEDTQYF

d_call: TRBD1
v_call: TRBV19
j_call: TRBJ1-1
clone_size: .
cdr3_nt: TGTGCCAGTAGTCGGGGAGGGGGCGACCCTAGGGCTTTCTTT
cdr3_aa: CASSRGGGDPRAFF

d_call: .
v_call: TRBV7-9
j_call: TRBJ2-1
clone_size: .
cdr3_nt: TGTGCCAGCGCAATTGGGGGACCCCAGAGCAATGAGCAGTTCTTC
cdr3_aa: CASAIGGPQSNEQFF

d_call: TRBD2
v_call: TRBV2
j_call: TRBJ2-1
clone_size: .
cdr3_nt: TGTGCCAGCAGGCTAGCGGGCAATGAGCAGTTCTTC
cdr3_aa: CASRLAGNEQFF

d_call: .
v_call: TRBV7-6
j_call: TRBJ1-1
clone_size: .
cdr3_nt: TGTGCCAGCAGCTTAGGAAGGGGGGTGGACACTGAAGCTTTCTTT
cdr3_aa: CASSLGRGVDTEAFF

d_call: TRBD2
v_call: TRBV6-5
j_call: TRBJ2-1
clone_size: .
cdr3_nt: TGTGCCAGCAATGTACTAGCGTACAATGAGCAGTTCTTC
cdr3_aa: CASNVLAYNEQFF

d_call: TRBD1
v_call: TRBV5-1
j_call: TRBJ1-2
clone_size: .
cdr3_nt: TGCGCCAGCAGCTTGGATTTGGGGACAGGGGGCTATGGCTACACCTTC
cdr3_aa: CASSLDLGTGGYGYTF

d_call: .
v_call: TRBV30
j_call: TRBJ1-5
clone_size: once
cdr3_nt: TGTGCCTGGAGTGTACCGCCTAGGGAGCCCCAGCATTTT
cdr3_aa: CAWSVPPREPQHF

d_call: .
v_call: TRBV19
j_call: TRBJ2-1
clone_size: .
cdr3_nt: TGTGCCAGTACCCCAAATAGCGGAAGGAGCTCCTACAATGAGCAGTTCTTC
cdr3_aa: CASTPNSGRSSYNEQFF

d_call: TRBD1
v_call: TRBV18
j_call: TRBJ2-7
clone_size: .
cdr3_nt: TGTGCCAGCTCACCAGAGAGGGACAGCAGCTCCTACGAGCAGTACTTC
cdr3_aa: CASSPERDSSSYEQYF

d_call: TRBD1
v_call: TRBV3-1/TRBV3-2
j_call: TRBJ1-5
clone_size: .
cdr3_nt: TGTGCCAGCAGCCTCGGACCGGGACAGGGGGGTTCAACGGGCAATCAGCCCCAGCATTTT
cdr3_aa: CASSLGPGQGGSTGNQPQHF

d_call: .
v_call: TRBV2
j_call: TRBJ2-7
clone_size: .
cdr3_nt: TGTGCCGGCGGGGACGCCTCTGGGGAGCAGTACTTC
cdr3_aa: CAGGDASGEQYF

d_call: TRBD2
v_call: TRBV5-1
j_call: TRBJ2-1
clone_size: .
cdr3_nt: TGCGCCAGCAGCTCAACCCCCGGGACTAGCCCTTACAATGAGCAGTTCTTC
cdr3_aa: CASSSTPGTSPYNEQFF

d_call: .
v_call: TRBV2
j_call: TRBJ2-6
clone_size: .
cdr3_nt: TGTGCCAGCACAGGACGGCGCTCTGGGGCCAACGTCCTGACTTTC
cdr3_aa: CASTGRRSGANVLTF

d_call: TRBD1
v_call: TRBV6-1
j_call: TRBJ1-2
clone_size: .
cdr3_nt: TGTGCCAGCAGTGATACAGGGGGCTATGGCTACACCTTC
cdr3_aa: CASSDTGGYGYTF

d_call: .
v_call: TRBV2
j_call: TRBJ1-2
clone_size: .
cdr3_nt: TGTGCCAGCAGAAGAAGACCGGACGAGAGCTACACCTTC
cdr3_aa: CASRRRPDESYTF

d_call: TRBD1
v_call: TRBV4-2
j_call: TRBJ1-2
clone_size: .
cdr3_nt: TGTGCCAGCAGCCAAGGAGCTCGAAACCCGGGACAGGGAGATGGCTACACCTTC
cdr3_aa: CASSQGARNPGQGDGYTF

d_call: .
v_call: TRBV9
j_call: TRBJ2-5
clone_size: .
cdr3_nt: TGTGCCAGCAGCATGGGACCCCAAGAGACCCAGTACTTC
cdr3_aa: CASSMGPQETQYF

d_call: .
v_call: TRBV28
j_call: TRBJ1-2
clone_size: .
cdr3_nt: TGTGCCAGCAGTTTTATTCGCAGGTCTGATGGCTACACCTTC
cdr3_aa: CASSFIRRSDGYTF

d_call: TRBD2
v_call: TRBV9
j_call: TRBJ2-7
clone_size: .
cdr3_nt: TGTGCCAGCAGCGTAGAGGGCGAAGCGGGAGGATACGAGCAGTACTTC
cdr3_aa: CASSVEGEAGGYEQYF

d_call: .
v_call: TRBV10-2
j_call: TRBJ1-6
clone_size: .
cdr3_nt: TGCGCCAGCAGTGACCAAGGGGGATCACCCCTCCACTTT
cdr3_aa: CASSDQGGSPLHF

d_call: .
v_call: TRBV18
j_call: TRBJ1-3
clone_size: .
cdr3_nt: TGTGCCAGCTCACGGACAGCCTCTGGAAACACCATATATTTT
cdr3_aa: CASSRTASGNTIYF

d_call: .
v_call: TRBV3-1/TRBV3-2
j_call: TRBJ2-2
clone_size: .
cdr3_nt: TGTGCCAGCAGCCAAGGGTTGGGACGGTCCACCGGGGAGCTGTTTTTT
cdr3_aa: CASSQGLGRSTGELFF

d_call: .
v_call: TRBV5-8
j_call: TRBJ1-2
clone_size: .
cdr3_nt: TGTGCCAGCAGCTTGCTTACAGGGTTCTATGGCTACACCTTC
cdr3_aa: CASSLLTGFYGYTF

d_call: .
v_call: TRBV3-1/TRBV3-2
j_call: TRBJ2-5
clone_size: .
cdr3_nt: TGTGCCAGCAGCCCCTTGGTACTGGTACAAGAGACCCAGTACTTC
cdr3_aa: CASSPLVLVQETQYF

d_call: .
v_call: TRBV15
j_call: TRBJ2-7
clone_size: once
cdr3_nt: TGTGCCACCAATCGGGGCTCGGGCGAGCAGTACTTC
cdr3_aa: CATNRGSGEQYF

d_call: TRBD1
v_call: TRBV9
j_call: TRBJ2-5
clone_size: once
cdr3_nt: TGTGCCAGCAGCCACCCAACAGGGGGCGCAGAGACCCAGTACTTC
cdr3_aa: CASSHPTGGAETQYF

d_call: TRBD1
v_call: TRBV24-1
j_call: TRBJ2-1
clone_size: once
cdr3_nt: TGTGCCACCAGTGACACCCCCGGGACAGGGGTCCACAATGAGCAGTTCTTC
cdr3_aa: CATSDTPGTGVHNEQFF

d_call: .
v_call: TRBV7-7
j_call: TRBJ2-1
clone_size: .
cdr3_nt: TGTGCCAGCAGCTTAGGGGGGCCCTCCTACAATGAGCAGTTCTTC
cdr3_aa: CASSLGGPSYNEQFF

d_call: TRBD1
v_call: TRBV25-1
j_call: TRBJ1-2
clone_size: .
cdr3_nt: TGTGCCAGCAGTGACCGGGACAGGGCAATTGGCTACACCTTC
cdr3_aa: CASSDRDRAIGYTF

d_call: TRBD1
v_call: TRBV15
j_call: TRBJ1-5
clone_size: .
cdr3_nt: TGTGCCACCCTTCCTGGGACAGGGCTTAGGGGTGAGCTGCCCCAGCATTTT
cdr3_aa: CATLPGTGLRGELPQHF

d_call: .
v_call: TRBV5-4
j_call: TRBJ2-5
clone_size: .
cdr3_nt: TGTGCCACCCTCGCCCAAGAGACCCAGTACTTC
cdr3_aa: CATLAQETQYF

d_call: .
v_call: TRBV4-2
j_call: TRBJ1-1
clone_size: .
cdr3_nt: TGTGCCAGCAGCTGGGGTGGGTCTGGGGCTTTCTTT
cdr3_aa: CASSWGGSGAFF

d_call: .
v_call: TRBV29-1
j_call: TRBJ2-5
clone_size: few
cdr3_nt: TGCAGCGTCGACAGGTCTCCCCAAGAGACCCAGTACTTC
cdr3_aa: CSVDRSPQETQYF

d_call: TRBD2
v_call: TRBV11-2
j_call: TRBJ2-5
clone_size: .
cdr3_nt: TGTGCCAGCAGCTTAGAGGGTGGTAGCGGGAAGTTTGAGACCCAGTACTTC
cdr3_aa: CASSLEGGSGKFETQYF

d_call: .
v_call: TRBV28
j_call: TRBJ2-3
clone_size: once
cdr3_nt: TGTGCCAGCAGATCTACGGGTGCAGATACGCAGTATTTT
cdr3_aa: CASRSTGADTQYF

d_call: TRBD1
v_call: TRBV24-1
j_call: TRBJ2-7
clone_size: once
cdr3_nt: TGTGCCGCAGAGGGACAGCCCCCTCCTTCGGAGCAGTACTTC
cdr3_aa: CAAEGQPPPSEQYF